The 4 T cell receptor beta chains listed next were all sequenced from one sample in a study of cytomegalovirus exposure and HLA in healthy donors (dated by TCRdb to between 2016 and 2019). Libraries were made using the immunoSEQ multiplex PCR assay. The multiplex PCR relied on a mix of 60 forward primers for TCR Vbeta segments and 13 reverse primers for TCR Jbeta segments. Sourced from immuneACCESS, this table was stored by TCRdb with only in-frame sequences that have V and J called. A share of the clones is absent; for the studies checked, an unresolved V gene accounts for under half, and the remainder has no known explanation. The sample records around 190,000 clones, around four fifths of which are singletons. 1.5% to 2% of the sample is in the top ten clones. Specimen: PBMCs. These receptors were collected from a man aged 40-55 years in good health and CMV-seropositive.

This chain connects TRBV6-6 to TRBJ1-5; TRBD1 aligns across 7 bases. Germline trimming cut 6 bases from V and 3 bases from J; bases unmatched to any gene: 8. Germline V lookup: CDR1 MNHNY, CDR2 SVGAGI (reference sequence). This CDR3 has 15 residues. The CDR3 DNA reads as TGTGCCAGCAGCCCCGGCCAGGGGGACAATCAGCCCCAGCATTTT. Translation gives CASSPGQGDNQPQHF.

The V call is TRBV6-5, the J call TRBJ2-7, with TRBD1 as a possible D gene (6 bases). CDR3 size: 12 residues. The germline CDR1 and CDR2 sequences are MNHEY and SVGAGI. V was pared by 6 bases and J by 6 bases, with 12 bases between. As DNA, the CDR3 is TGTGCCAGCAGCCAATTCAGGGGCGAGCAGTACTTC. It is translated as CASSQFRGEQYF.

This CDR3 reads CASSLVGGASYEQYF. The CDR3 coding sequence is TGTGCCAGCAGCTTAGTCGGCGGGGCATCCTACGAGCAGTACTTC. V and J are TRBV7-2 and TRBJ2-7, with D possibly being TRBD2 (6 bases). CDR1 and CDR2 (germline): SGHTA, FQGNSA. Trimming pared 1 base from V and 1 base from J, leaving 11 bases between. The CDR3 spans 15 residues.

V and J are TRBV5-4 and TRBJ2-1; 13 bases align to TRBD2. V was pared by 3 bases and J by 14 bases, with 8 bases of the junction left unmatched. The CDR3 extends over 14 amino acids. The germline V gene has CDR1 SGHNT and CDR2 YYREEE (reference sequence). CDR3 sequence (DNA): TGTGCCAGCAGCTATAAACTAGCGGGAGGGCCAGAGTTCTTC. Translated, it gives CASSYKLAGGPEFF.